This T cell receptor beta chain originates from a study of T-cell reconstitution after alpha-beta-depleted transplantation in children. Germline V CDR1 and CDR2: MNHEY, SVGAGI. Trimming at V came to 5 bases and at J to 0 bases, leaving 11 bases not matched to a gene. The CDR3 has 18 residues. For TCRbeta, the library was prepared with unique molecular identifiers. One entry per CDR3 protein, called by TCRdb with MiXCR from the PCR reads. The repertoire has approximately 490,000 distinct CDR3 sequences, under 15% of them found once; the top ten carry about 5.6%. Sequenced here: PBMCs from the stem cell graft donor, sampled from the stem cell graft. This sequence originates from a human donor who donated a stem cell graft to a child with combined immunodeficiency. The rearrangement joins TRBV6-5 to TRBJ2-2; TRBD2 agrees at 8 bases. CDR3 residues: CASSPSSSGLPNTGELFF. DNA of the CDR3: TGTGCCAGCAGTCCATCCTCTAGCGGGCTGCCGAACACCGGGGAGCTGTTTTTT.